One and the same sample provided the 6 T cell receptor beta chains below, sequenced in a study of blood T cell repertoires in COVID-19. Assay used: immunoSEQ multiplex PCR; TCRdb lists only in-frame clones, some missing. Among around 400,000 clones listed, roughly 90% were seen once. The specimen was PBMCs or T cells enriched from blood (not recorded which). The receptors originated from a woman in her thirties who had recovered from COVID-19.

V and J are TRBV6-2 or TRBV6-3 and TRBJ2-3; D gene unclear. This CDR3 region has 14 residues. Trimming removed 3 bases at V and 4 bases at J, with 11 bases between. CDR1 is MNHEY and CDR2 is SVGEGT in the germline V gene. The CDR3 sequence: CASSYSPEADTQYF. The CDR3, as DNA: TGTGCCAGCAGTTATTCCCCCGAGGCAGATACGCAGTATTTT.

The chain carries TRBV19 and TRBJ1-5; 7 bases match TRBD1. Germline V lookup: CDR1 LNHDA, CDR2 SQIVND (reference sequence). V trimming: 3 bases; J trimming: 4 bases; junction bases outside the gene matches: 3. This CDR3 is built from 14 residues. The CDR3 DNA reads as TGTGCCAGTAGTATTGACAGGGCGAATCAGCCCCAGCATTTT. As protein: CASSIDRANQPQHF.

This rearrangement joins TRBV5-1 to TRBJ2-3; 8 nucleotides match TRBD2. Germline loops: CDR1 SGHRS, CDR2 YFSETQ. The CDR3 extends over 17 amino acids. The J segment lost 2 bases and the V segment lost 2 bases, leaving 10 bases of the junction unmatched. In DNA, the CDR3 is TGCGCCAGCAGCTTAGCCTATGCGGGGGGATCCACAGATACGCAGTATTTT. Its translation: CASSLAYAGGSTDTQYF. The full variable domain, with the rest looked up from reference TRBV5-1 and TRBJ2-3, is KAGVTQTPRYLIKTRGQQVTLSCSPISGHRSVSWYQQTPGQGLQFLFEYFSETQRNKGNFPGRFSGRQFSNSRSEMNVSTLELGDSALYLCASSLAYAGGSTDTQYFGPGTRLTVL.

This chain joins TRBV7-7 and TRBJ2-1; D remains ambiguous. Per the germline V gene, CDR1 is SSHAT and CDR2 is FNYEAQ (reference sequence). Trimming shortened V by 2 bases and J by 0 bases, and 8 bases separated the two germline ends. CDR3 size: 15 residues. The CDR3 is CASSLSATSYNEQFF. CDR3 in DNA: TGTGCCAGCAGCTTATCAGCGACCTCCTACAATGAGCAGTTCTTC.

J is TRBJ1-2 and V is TRBV4-3, with 10 bases matching TRBD1. J gave up 8 bases and V 4 bases, and 4 bases lay outside the gene matches. Germline V gives CDR1 LGHNA, CDR2 YSLEER. The CDR3 spans 13 residues. The CDR3, as DNA: TGCGCCAGCAGCCCTGACAGGGGGCAAGGCTACACCTTC. Translation: CASSPDRGQGYTF.

V usage is TRBV6-2 or TRBV6-3 and J usage is TRBJ2-1, with D perhaps TRBD2 (6 bases). Trimming stripped 5 bases from V and 3 bases from J, with 8 bases between. This CDR3 is 13 amino acids long. Germline assignment: CDR1 MNHEY and CDR2 SVGEGT. The CDR3 region is CASSPGDYNEQFF. CDR3 nucleotides: TGTGCCAGCAGTCCGGGGGACTACAATGAGCAGTTCTTC.